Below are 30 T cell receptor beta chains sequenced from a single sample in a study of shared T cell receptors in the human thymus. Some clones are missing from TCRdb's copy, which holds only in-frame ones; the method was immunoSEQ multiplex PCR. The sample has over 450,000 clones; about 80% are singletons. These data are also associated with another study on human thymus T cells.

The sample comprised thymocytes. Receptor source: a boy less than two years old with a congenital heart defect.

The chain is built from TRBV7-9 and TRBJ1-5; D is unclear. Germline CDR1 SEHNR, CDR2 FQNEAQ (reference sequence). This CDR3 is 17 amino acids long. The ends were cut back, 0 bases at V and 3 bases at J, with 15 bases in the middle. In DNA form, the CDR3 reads TGTGCCAGCAGCTTAGCTTCCGGGGAGTTAGTCAATCAGCCCCAGCATTTT. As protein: CASSLASGELVNQPQHF.

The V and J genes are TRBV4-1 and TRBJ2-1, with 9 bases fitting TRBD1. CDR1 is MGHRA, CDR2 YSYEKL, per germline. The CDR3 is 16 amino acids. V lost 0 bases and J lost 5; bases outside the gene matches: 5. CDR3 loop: CASSQDMRTGDNEQFF. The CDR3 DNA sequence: TGCGCCAGCAGCCAAGATATGCGGACAGGGGACAATGAGCAGTTCTTC.

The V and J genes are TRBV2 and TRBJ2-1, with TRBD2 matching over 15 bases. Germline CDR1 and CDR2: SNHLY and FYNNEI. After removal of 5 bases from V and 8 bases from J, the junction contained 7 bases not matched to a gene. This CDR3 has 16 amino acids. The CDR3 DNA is TGTGCCAGCAGTACATATCGGACTAGCGGGAGGGATGAGCAGTTCTTC. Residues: CASSTYRTSGRDEQFF.

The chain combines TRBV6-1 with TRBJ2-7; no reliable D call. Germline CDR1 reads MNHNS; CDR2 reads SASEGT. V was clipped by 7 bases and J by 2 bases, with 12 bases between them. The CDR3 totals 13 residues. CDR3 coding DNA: TGTGCCAGCAATCCTAGATCCACCTACGAGCAGTACTTC. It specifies CASNPRSTYEQYF.

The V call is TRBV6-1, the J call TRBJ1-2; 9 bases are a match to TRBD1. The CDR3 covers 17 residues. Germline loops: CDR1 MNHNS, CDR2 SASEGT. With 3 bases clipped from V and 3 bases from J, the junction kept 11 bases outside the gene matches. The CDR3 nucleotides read TGTGCCAGCAGTGATGAAACGGACAGGGGCGCCGACTATGGCTACACCTTC. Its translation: CASSDETDRGADYGYTF.

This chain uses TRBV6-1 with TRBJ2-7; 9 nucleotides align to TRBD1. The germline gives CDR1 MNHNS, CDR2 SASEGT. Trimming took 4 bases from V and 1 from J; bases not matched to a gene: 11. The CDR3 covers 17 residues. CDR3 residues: CASSAKNGTGNSYEQYF. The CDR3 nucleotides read TGTGCCAGCAGTGCAAAAAACGGGACAGGGAATTCCTACGAGCAGTACTTC.

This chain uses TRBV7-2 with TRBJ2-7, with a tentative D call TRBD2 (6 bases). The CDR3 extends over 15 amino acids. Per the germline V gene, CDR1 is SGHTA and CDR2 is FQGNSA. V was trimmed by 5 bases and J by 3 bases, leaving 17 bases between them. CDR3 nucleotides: TGTGCCAGCAGCCCCAGGACTATCGGGGTCTACGAGCAGTACTTC. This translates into CASSPRTIGVYEQYF.

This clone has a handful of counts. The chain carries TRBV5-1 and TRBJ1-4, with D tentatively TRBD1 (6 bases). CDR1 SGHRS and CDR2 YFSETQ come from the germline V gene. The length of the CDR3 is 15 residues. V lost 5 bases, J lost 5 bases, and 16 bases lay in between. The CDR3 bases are TGCGCCAGCAGGGGACAAAGTGGAAGGAATGAAAAACTGTTTTTT. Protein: CASRGQSGRNEKLFF.

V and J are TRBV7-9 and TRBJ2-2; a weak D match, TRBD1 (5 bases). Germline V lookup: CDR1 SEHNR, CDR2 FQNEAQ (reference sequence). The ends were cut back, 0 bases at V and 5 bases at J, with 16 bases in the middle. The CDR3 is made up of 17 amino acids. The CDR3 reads CASSLASLSGWTGELFF. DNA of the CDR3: TGTGCCAGCAGCTTAGCGTCCCTCTCAGGGTGGACCGGGGAGCTGTTTTTT. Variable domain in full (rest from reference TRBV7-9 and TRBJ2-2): DTGVSQNPRHKITKRGQNVTFRCDPISEHNRLYWYRQTLGQGPEFLTYFQNEAQLEKSRLLSDRFSAERPKGSFSTLEIQRTEQGDSAMYLCASSLASLSGWTGELFFGEGSRLTVL.

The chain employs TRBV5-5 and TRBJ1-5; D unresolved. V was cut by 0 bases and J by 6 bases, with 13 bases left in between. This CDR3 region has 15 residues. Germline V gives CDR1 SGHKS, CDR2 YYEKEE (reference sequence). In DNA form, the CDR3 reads TGTGCCAGCAGCTTGGGTCCCAGGCTCGGTCAGCCCCAGCATTTT. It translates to CASSLGPRLGQPQHF.

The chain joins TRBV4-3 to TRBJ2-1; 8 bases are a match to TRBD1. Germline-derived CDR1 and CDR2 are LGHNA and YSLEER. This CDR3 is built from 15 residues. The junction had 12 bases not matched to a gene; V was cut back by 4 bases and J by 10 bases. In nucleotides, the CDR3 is TGCGCCAGCAGCCGTAGGACAGGGAACGTTGACGAGCAGTTCTTC. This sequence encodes CASSRRTGNVDEQFF.

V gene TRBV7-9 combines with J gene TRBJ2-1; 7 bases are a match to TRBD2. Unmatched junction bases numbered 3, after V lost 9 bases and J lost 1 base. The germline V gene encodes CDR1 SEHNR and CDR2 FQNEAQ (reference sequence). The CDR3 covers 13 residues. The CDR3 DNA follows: TGTGCCAGTCAAGCGGGATCCTACAATGAGCAGTTCTTC. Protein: CASQAGSYNEQFF.

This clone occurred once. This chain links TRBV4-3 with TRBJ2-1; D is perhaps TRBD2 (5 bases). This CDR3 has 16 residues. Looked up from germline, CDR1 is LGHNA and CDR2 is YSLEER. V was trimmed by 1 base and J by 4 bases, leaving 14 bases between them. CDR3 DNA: TGCGCCAGCAGCCAAGGACTATCCCTCCGTTACAATGAGCAGTTCTTC. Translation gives CASSQGLSLRYNEQFF.

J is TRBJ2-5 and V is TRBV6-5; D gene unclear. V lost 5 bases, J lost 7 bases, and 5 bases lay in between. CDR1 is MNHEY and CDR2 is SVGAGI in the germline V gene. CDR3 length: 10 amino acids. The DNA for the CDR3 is TGTGCCAGCAGTCCTAGGACCCAGTACTTC. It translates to CASSPRTQYF.

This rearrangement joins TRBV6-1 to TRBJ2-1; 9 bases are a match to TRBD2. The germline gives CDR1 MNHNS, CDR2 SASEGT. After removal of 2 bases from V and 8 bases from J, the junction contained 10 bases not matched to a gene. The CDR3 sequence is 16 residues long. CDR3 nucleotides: TGTGCCAGCAGTGAATGGGAGGCGGGAGGGCGGTATGAGCAGTTCTTC. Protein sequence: CASSEWEAGGRYEQFF.

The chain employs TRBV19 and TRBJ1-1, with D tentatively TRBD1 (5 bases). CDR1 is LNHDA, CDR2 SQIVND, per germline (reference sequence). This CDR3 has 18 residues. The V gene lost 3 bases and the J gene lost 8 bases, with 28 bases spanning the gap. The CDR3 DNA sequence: TGTGCCAGTAGTATGGAGGGCGGGTGGTCCCTGGGGCGGGGAGAAGCTTTCTTT. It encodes CASSMEGGWSLGRGEAFF.

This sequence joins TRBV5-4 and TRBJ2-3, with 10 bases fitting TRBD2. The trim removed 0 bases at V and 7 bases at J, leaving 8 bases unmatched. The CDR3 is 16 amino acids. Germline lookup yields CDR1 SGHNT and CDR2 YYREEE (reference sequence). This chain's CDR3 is CASSLVSSGRGNTQYF. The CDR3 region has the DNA TGTGCCAGCAGCTTGGTTTCTAGCGGGAGAGGGAATACGCAGTATTTT.

The CDR3 region has the DNA TGTGCCAGCAGTTTAGCAGGGGCGGAGGGCTACACCTTC. It codes for CASSLAGAEGYTF. The gene calls are TRBV27 and TRBJ1-2; a possible D gene is TRBD1 (6 bases). The CDR3 is made up of 13 amino acids. The V gene's germline CDR1 is MNHEY and CDR2 SMNVEV (reference sequence). Trimming shortened V by 2 bases and J by 8 bases, and 12 bases separated the two germline ends.

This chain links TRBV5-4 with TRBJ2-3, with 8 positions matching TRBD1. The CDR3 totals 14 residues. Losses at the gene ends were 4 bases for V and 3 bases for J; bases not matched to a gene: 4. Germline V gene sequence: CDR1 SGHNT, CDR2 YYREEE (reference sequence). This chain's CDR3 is CASSPTGGTDTQYF. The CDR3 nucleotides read TGTGCCAGCAGCCCAACAGGGGGAACAGATACGCAGTATTTT.

The CDR3 reads CASSQDRGGVDQETQYF. The DNA for the CDR3 is TGCGCCAGCAGCCAAGATCGGGGGGGAGTAGATCAAGAGACCCAGTACTTC. The chain combines TRBV4-3 with TRBJ2-5, with 8 bases aligning to TRBD2. The CDR3 has 17 residues. Looked up from germline, CDR1 is LGHNA and CDR2 is YSLEER. The V and J ends lost 0 bases and 2 bases, in that order; junction bases with no gene match: 8.

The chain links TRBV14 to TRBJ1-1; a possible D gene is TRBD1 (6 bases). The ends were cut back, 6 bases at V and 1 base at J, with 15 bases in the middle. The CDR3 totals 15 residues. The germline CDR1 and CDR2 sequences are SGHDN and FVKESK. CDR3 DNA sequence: TGTGCCAGCAGGTACGCGGGGGCTCGGAACACTGAAGCTTTCTTT. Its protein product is CASRYAGARNTEAFF.

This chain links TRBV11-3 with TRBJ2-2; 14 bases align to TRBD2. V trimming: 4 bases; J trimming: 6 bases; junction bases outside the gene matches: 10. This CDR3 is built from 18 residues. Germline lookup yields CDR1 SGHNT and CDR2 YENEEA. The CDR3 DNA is TGTGCCAGCAGCTCCTGGGGGACTAGCGGGAGAGTGCCCGGGGAGCTGTTTTTT. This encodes CASSSWGTSGRVPGELFF.

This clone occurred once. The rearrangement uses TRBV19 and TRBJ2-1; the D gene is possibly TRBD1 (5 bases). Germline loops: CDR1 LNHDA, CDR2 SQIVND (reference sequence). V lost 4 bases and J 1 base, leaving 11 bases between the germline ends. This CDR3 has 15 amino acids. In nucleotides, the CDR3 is TGTGCCAGTAGTAGTCAGGGTGGGTCCTACAATGAGCAGTTCTTC. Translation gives CASSSQGGSYNEQFF. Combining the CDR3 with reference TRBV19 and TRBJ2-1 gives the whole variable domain DGGITQSPKYLFRKEGQNVTLSCEQNLNHDAMYWYRQDPGQGLRLIYYSQIVNDFQKGDIAEGYSVSREKKESFPLTVTSAQKNPTAFYLCASSSQGGSYNEQFFGPGTRLTVL.

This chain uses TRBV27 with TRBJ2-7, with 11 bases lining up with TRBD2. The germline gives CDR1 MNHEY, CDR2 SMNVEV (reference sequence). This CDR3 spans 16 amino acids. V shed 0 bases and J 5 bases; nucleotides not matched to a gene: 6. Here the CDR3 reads CASSLSASGRYNEQYF. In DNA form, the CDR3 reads TGTGCCAGCAGTTTATCGGCTAGCGGGAGGTACAACGAGCAGTACTTC.

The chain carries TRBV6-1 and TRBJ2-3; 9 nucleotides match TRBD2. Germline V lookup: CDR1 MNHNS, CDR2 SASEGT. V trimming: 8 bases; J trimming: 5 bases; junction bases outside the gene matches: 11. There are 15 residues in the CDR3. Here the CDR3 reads CASSLAGVGGDTQYF. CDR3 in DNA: TGTGCCAGCTCCTTAGCGGGAGTTGGGGGAGATACGCAGTATTTT.

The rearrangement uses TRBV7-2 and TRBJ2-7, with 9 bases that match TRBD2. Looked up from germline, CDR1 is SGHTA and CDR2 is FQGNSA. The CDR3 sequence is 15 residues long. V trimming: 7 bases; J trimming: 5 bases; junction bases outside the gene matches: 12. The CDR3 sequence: CASTDWREGRDEQYF. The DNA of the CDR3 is TGTGCCAGCACCGATTGGCGGGAGGGCCGCGACGAGCAGTACTTC.

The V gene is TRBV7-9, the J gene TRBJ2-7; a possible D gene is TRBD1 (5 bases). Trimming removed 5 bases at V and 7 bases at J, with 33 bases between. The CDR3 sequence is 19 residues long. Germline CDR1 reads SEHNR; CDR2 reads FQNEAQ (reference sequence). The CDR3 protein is CASSPRATGRNLDVYEQYF. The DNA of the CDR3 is TGTGCCAGCAGCCCCCGCGCTACAGGCAGGAACTTGGATGTATATGAGCAGTACTTC.

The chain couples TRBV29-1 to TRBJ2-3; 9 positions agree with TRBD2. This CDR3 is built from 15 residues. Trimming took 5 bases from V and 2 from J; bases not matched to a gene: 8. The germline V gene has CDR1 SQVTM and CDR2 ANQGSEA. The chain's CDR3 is CSVPPTSGNTDTQYF. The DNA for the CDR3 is TGCAGCGTTCCTCCGACTAGCGGAAACACAGATACGCAGTATTTT.

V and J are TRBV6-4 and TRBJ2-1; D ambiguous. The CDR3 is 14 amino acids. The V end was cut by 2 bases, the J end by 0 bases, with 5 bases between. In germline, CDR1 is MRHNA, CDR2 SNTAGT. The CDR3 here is CASSDENSYNEQFF. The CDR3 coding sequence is TGTGCCAGCAGTGACGAGAACTCCTACAATGAGCAGTTCTTC.

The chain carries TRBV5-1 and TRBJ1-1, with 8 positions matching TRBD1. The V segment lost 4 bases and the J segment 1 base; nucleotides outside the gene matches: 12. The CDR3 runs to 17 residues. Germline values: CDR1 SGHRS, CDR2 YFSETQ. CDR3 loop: CASSQSGTGMRNTEAFF. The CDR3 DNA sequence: TGCGCCAGCAGCCAAAGCGGGACAGGTATGAGGAACACTGAAGCTTTCTTT.